This T cell receptor (beta chain) appears in the sequencing data of a study of CD8+CD57+ T cells in acquired aplastic anemia. Study background: The study obtained an average of around 3.4 ug of DNA from sorted CD4+ and CD8+ cells. Healthy donor CD4+ cell samples had a mean of around 11 million reads.

Genomic DNA, serving as template, underwent TCR beta VDJ and CDR3 profiling. TCRdb called the reads again in MiXCR, with one record for every CDR3 protein. This repertoire shows around 230,000 distinct CDR3 sequences, around 63% found once; its top ten account for about 31%. The CDR3 totals 14 residues. Between the trimmed V and J ends, which lost 0 bases and 5 bases, there was a span of 9 bases. Germline CDR1 and CDR2: SGHRS and YFSETQ. The sequence was obtained from a human donor in good health. J is TRBJ1-3 and V is TRBV5-1; the D is unclear. The sample was sorted CD4+, CD8+, or CD8+CD57+ T cells (not recorded which) from PBMCs. In nucleotides, the CDR3 is TGCGCCAGCAGCTTGGATACCGGAAGAAACACCATATATTTT. This translates into CASSLDTGRNTIYF.